These T cell receptor beta chains were read from a single sample in a study of T cells in Graves' hyperthyroidism and ophthalmopathy. TCRdb used MiXCR to reprocess the multiplex PCR reads, holding one entry per CDR3 protein. Among approximately 400,000 distinct CDR3 sequences listed, 13% were seen once. The specimen sequenced was blood. Receptors were obtained from a man aged 30 to 45 with Graves' hyperthyroidism that later progressed to Graves' ophthalmopathy. CDR3s include the opening cysteine and the closing phenylalanine or tryptophan. Not all rows give a size; the values are once, few, many and, for expanded clones, a class.

CASSFHRDKSEKLFF	TRBJ1-4	few	TRBV19
CSAPGTYLKNEQFF	TRBJ2-1	many	TRBV20-1
CASSFVVVMNTEAFF	TRBJ1-1	NA	TRBV7-2
CASSIKLGGVNTEAFF	TRBJ1-1	many	TRBV6-1
CAWSAGRNTEAFF	TRBJ1-1	NA	TRBV30
CAITKSNQRAEAFF	TRBJ1-1	NA	TRBV10-3
CASSQDLFGNTEAFF	TRBJ1-1	many	TRBV4-1
CASGRTGGGNQPQHF	TRBJ1-5	NA	TRBV12-5
CASSLVAGFETQYF	TRBJ2-3	many	TRBV7-2
CASSPGSLDEKLFF	TRBJ1-4	NA	TRBV28
CASRPRDRVNTEAFF	TRBJ1-1	many	TRBV11-3
CASSESAGGGNGYTF	TRBJ1-2	few	TRBV10-2
CSARDIAGSSYNEQFF	TRBJ2-1	NA	TRBV20-1
CASSSLLGLNSGNTIYF	TRBJ1-3	NA	TRBV5-5
CASSLVGGLVRYGYTF	TRBJ1-2	few	TRBV13
CASRLANSPLHF	TRBJ1-6	few	TRBV25-1
CASSVVAESYEQYF	TRBJ2-7	NA	TRBV9
CASSGRLGTGPYGYTF	TRBJ1-2	many	TRBV9
CSARDRGFTEAFF	TRBJ1-1	few	TRBV20-1
CASSSLGAGVAGEQFF	TRBJ2-1	NA	TRBV5-6
CASSQTGRSYNSPLHF	TRBJ1-6	NA	TRBV4-1
CASSPQGTAYGYTF	TRBJ1-2	few	TRBV12-3/TRBV12-4
CASSQGEGDTEAFF	TRBJ1-1	few	TRBV5-1
CASSLEPLTGELFF	TRBJ2-2	few	TRBV5-1
CATPDRAENGYTF	TRBJ1-2	many	TRBV28
CASSILASSGANVLTF	TRBJ2-6	few	TRBV19
CASSTTGGNTEAFF	TRBJ1-1	many	TRBV7-8
CSARGRKSGEQYF	TRBJ2-7	many	TRBV20-1
CSARTSGGAWNEQFF	TRBJ2-1	NA	TRBV20-1
CASSVGAGAGVETQYF	TRBJ2-5	NA	TRBV9
CASSGTGVWTGELFF	TRBJ2-2	NA	TRBV5-5
CASSQATRSGEQYF	TRBJ2-7	many	TRBV4-2